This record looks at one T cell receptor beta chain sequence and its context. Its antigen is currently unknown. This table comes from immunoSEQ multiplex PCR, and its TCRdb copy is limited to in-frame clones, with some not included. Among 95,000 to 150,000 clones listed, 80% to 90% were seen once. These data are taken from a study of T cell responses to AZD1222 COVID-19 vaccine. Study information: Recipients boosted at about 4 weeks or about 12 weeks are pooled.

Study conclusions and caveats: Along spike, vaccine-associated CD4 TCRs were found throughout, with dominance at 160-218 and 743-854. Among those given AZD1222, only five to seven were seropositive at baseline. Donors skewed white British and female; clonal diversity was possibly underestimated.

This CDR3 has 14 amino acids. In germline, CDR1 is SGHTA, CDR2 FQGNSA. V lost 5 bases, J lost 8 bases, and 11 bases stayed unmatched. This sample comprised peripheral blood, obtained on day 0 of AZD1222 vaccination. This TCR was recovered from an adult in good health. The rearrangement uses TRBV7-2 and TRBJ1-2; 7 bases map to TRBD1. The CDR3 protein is CASSPRGQSGGYTF. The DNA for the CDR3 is TGTGCCAGCAGCCCGAGGGGGCAGTCGGGCGGCTACACCTTC.